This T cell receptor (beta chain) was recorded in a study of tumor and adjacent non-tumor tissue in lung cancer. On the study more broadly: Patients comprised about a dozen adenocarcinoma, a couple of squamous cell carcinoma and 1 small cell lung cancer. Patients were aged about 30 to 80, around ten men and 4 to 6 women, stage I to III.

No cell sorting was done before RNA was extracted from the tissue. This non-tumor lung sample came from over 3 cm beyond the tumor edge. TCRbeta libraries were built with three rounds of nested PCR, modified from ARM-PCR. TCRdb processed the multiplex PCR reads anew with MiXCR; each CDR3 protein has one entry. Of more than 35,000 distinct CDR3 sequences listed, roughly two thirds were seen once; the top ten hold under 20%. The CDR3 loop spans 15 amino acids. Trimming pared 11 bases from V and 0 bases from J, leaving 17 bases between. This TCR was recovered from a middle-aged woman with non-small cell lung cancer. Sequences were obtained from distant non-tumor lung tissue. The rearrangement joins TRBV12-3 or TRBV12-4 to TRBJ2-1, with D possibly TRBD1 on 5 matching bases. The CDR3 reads CADSSSVASYNEQFF. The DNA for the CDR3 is TGTGCCGACAGTTCCAGCGTGGCCTCCTACAATGAGCAGTTCTTC.